The clone carrying this T cell receptor (beta chain) has a handful of counts. What it binds is not known. The sample belongs to a study of beta chain features in type 1 diabetes. The overall study: Across all samples, about 100,000,000 sorted cells were examined.

Study observations and caveats: For Type 1 diabetes patients, all four CD4+ subsets carried TCRB CDR3s that were moderately but significantly shorter.

As every portion of the isolated RNA was reverse transcribed, the sequencing read expressed TCRB transcripts. Method: immunoSEQ multiplex PCR; TCRdb's copy keeps in-frame clones and lacks some. The table lists some 240,000 clones, under 20% of them singletons, with approximately 0.086% in the top ten. Per the germline V gene, CDR1 is ENHRY and CDR2 is SYGVKD. This CDR3 has 15 residues. V gave up 5 bases and J gave up 5 bases, with 16 bases separating them. Every single donor gave one heparinised blood draw, and these averaged roughly 120 mL. The rearrangement links TRBV10-3 to TRBJ2-1; D may be TRBD1 (5 bases). The sequence was collected from a man younger than 45 with type 1 diabetes. Input material: naive CD4+ T cells from blood. The DNA for the CDR3 is TGTGCCATCAGTCTGGGGCCATCGGCCGACAATGAGCAGTTCTTC. Translation: CAISLGPSADNEQFF.